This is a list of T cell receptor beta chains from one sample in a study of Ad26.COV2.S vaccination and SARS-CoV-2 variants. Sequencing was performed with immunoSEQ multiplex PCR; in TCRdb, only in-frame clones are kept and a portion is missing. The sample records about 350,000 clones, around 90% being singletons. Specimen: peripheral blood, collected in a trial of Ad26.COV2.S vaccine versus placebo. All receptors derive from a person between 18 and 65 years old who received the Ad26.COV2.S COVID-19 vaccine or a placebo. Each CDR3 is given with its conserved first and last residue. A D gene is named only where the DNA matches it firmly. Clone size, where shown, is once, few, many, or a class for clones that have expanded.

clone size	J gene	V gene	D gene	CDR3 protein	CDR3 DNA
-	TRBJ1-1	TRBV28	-	CASSLLEAHFAEAFF	TGTGCCAGCAGTTTATTAGAGGCACACTTCGCTGAAGCTTTCTTT
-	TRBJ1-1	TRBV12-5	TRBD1	CASGPDRATEAFF	TGTGCTAGTGGTCCGGACAGGGCCACTGAAGCTTTCTTT
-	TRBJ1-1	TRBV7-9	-	CASSRNLGDFTEAFF	TGTGCCAGCAGCCGTAATCTCGGCGACTTCACTGAAGCTTTCTTT
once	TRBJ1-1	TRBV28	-	CASRVPGTEAFF	TGTGCCAGCAGAGTGCCCGGGACTGAAGCTTTCTTT
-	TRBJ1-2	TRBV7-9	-	CASTRGQYGYTF	TGTGCCAGCACCCGCGGACAGTATGGCTACACCTTC
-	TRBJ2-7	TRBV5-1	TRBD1	CASSLVGDRSYEQYF	TGCGCCAGCAGCTTGGTGGGGGACAGATCCTACGAGCAGTACTTC
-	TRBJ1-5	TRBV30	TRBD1	CAWRLTGGGNQPQHF	TGTGCCTGGAGGTTGACAGGGGGCGGCAATCAGCCCCAGCATTTT
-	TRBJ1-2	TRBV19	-	CASSIGRQRANYGHTF	TGTGCCAGTAGTATAGGGCGGCAAAGGGCTAACTATGGCCACACCTTC
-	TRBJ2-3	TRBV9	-	CASSVDFSLATDTQYF	TGTGCCAGCAGCGTAGATTTTTCCCTAGCGACGGATACGCAGTATTTT
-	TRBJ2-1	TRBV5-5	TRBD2	CASSPGLAGGEQFF	TGTGCCAGCAGCCCGGGACTAGCGGGAGGTGAGCAGTTCTTC
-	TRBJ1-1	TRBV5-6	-	CASGSDGVRAAFF	TGTGCCAGCGGATCCGATGGGGTTCGAGCAGCTTTCTTT
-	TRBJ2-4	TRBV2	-	CASRGGEIAKNIQYF	TGTGCCAGCAGGGGGGGAGAGATAGCCAAAAACATTCAGTACTTC
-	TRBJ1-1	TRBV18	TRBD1	CASSPHRGLGEEAFF	TGTGCCAGCTCACCACACAGGGGGCTGGGTGAGGAAGCTTTCTTT
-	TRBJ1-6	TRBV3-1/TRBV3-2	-	CASTPWDGGSNSPLHF	TGTGCCAGCACCCCTTGGGACGGTGGGAGTAATTCACCCCTCCACTTT
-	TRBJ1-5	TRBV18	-	CASSPPGNQPQHF	TGTGCCAGCTCACCACCGGGCAATCAGCCCCAGCATTTT
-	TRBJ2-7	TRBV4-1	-	CASSQGTNYEQYF	TGCGCCAGCAGCCAAGGGACCAACTACGAGCAGTACTTC
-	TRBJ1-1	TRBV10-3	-	CAITGTTNTEAFF	TGTGCCATCACTGGGACCACCAATACTGAAGCTTTCTTT
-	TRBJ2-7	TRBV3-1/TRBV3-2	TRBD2	CASSQEVGLAGVYEQYF	TGTGCCAGCAGCCAAGAGGTAGGACTAGCGGGAGTGTACGAGCAGTACTTC
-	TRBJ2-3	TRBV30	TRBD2	CAWSVDLAGGRGQYF	TGTGCCTGGAGTGTAGATCTGGCGGGGGGTCGTGGGCAGTATTTT
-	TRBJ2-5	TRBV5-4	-	CAWVVKIGGWETQYF	TGTGCCTGGGTGGTCAAGATCGGGGGTTGGGAGACCCAGTACTTC
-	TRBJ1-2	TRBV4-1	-	CASSQDHVAFIGYGYTF	TGCGCCAGCAGCCAAGATCACGTTGCCTTCATTGGGTATGGCTACACCTTC
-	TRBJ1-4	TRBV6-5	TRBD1	CASSRDRINEKLFF	TGTGCCAGCAGCCGGGACAGAATTAATGAAAAACTGTTTTTT
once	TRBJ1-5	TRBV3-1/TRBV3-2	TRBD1	CASSQEDRGSSNQPQHF	TGTGCCAGCAGCCAAGAGGACAGGGGGTCAAGCAATCAGCCCCAGCATTTT
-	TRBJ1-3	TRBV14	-	CASSQDLQSSGNTIYF	TGTGCCAGCAGCCAAGATCTACAGAGCTCTGGAAACACCATATATTTT
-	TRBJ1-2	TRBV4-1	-	CASSQANYGYTF	TGCGCCAGCAGCCAAGCTAACTATGGCTACACCTTC
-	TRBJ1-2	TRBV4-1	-	CASSQVIIRTGYYGYTF	TGCGCCAGCAGCCAAGTCATCATCCGAACAGGCTACTATGGCTACACCTTC
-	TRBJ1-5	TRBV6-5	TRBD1	CASRRTGDQPQHF	TGTGCCAGCAGGAGGACAGGGGATCAGCCCCAGCATTTT
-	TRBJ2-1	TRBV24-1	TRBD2	CATSDSSSGARNEQFF	TGTGCCACCAGTGATTCCTCTAGCGGGGCTCGGAATGAGCAGTTCTTC
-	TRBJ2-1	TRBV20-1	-	CSASPTSAEFF	TGCAGTGCTTCCCCAACGAGTGCAGAGTTCTTC
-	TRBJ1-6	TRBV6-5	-	CASSYGPRRGNSPLHF	TGTGCCAGCAGTTACGGCCCGCGGAGGGGTAATTCACCCCTCCACTTT
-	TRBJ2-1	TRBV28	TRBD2	CASSSGLQAYNEQFF	TGTGCCAGCAGTTCGGGACTACAAGCCTACAATGAGCAGTTCTTC
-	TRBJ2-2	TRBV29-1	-	CSVLKSRATGELFF	TGCAGCGTTTTGAAGTCGAGAGCGACCGGGGAGCTGTTTTTT
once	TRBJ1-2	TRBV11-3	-	CASSLDRGGYTF	TGTGCCAGCAGCTTAGATCGAGGAGGCTACACCTTC
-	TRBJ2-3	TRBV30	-	CASYSRASRQDTQYF	TGTGCCTCGTACAGCCGGGCCTCAAGGCAGGATACGCAGTATTTT
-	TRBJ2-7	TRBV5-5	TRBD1	CASSSEINRGPQYEQYF	TGTGCCAGCAGCTCCGAGATCAACAGGGGGCCCCAATACGAGCAGTACTTC
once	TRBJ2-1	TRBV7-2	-	CASSTLAPSHEQFF	TGTGCCAGCAGCACACTAGCACCCTCCCATGAGCAGTTCTTC